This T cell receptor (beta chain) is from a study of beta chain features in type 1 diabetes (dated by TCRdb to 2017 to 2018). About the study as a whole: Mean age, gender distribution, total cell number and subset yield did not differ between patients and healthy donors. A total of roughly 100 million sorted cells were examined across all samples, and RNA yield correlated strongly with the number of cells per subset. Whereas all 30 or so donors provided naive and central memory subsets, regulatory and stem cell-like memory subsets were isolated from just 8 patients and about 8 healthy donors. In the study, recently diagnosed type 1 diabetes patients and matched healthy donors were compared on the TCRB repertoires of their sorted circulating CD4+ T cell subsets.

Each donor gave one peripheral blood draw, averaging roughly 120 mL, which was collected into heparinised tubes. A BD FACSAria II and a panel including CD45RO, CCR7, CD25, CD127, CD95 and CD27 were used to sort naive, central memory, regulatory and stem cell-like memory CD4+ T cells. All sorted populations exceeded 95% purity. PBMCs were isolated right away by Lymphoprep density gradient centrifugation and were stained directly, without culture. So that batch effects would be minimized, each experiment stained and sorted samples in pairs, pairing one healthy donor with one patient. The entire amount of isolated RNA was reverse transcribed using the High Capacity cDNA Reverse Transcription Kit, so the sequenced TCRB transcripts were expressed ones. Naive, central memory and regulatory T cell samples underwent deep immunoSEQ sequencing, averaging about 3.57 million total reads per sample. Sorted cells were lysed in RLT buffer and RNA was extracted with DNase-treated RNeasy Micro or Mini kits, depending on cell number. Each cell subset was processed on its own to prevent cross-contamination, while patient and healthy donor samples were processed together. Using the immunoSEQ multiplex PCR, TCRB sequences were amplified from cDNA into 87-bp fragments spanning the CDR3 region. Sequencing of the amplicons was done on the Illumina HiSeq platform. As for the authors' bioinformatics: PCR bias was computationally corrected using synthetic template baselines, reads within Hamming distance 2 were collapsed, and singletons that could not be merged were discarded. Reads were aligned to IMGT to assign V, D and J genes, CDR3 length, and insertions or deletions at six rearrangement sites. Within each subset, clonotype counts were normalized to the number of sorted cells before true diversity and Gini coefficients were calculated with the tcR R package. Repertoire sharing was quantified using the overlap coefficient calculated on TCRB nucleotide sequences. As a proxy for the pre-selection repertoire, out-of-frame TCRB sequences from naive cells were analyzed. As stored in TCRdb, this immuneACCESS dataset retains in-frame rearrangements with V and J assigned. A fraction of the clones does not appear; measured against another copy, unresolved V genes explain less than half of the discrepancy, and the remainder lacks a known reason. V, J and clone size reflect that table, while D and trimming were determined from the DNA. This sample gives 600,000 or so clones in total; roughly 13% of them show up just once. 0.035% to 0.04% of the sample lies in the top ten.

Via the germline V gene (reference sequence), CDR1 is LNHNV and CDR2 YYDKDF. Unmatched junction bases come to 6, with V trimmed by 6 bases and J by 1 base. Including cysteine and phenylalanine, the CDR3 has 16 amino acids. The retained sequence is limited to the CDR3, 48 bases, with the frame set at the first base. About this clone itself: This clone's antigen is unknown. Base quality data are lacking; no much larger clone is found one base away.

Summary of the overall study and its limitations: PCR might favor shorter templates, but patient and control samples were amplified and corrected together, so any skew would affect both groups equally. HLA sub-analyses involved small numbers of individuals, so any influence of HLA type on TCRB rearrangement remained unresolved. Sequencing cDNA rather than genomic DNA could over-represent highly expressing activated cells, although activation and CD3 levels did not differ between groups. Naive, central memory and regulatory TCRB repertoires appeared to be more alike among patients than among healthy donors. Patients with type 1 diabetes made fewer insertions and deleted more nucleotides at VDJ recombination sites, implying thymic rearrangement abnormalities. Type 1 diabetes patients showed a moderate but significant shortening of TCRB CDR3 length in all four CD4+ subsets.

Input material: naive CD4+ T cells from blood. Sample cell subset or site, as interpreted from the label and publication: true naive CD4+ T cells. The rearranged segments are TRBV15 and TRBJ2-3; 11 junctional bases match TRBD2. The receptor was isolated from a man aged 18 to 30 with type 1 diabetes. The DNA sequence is TGTGCCACCAGAACCGGGACTAGCGGCCGCACAGATACGCAGTATTTT. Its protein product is CATRTGTSGRTDTQYF.